These T cell receptor beta chains were read from a single sample in a study of T cell responses to AZD1222 COVID-19 vaccine. Produced via immunoSEQ multiplex PCR; TCRdb's table is partial and in-frame only. The sample lists about 120,000 clones, about 90% occurring once. This sample comprised peripheral blood, obtained on day 0 of AZD1222 vaccination. All receptors derive from an adult in good health. Each CDR3 is given with its conserved first and last residue. Each record gives: D gene, V gene, CDR3 length, clone size, J gene, CDR3 protein, CDR3 DNA. A D gene is named only where the DNA matches it firmly. Not all rows give a size; the values are once, few, many and, for expanded clones, a class.

.,TRBV29-1,11,.,TRBJ1-1,CSVEEGGEAFF,TGCAGCGTTGAAGAAGGGGGTGAAGCTTTCTTT
.,TRBV4-1,16,.,TRBJ1-6,CASSQDSRLGNSPLHF,TGCGCCAGCAGCCAAGATTCCAGGTTGGGGAATTCACCCCTCCACTTT
TRBD1,TRBV30,16,once,TRBJ1-2,CAWTWTGTGTGYGYTF,TGTGCCTGGACGTGGACAGGGACGGGTACGGGGTATGGCTACACCTTC
TRBD2,TRBV5-1,18,.,TRBJ2-7,CASSSPGLAGEMGYEQYF,TGCGCCAGCAGCTCACCGGGACTAGCGGGAGAGATGGGCTACGAGCAGTACTTC
.,TRBV3-1/TRBV3-2,16,.,TRBJ1-3,CASSQPQDIPGNTIYF,TGTGCCAGCAGCCAACCCCAGGATATACCTGGAAACACCATATATTTT
TRBD1,TRBV3-1/TRBV3-2,13,.,TRBJ1-2,CASSRQGAYGYTF,TGTGCCAGCAGCCGACAGGGTGCCTATGGCTACACCTTC
.,TRBV27,14,.,TRBJ1-5,CASSQSTANQPQHF,TGTGCCAGCAGCCAATCGACAGCGAATCAGCCCCAGCATTTT
TRBD1,TRBV5-1,16,.,TRBJ1-3,CASSLGGTGAGNTIYF,TGCGCCAGCAGCTTGGGCGGGACAGGGGCTGGAAACACCATATATTTT
.,TRBV3-1/TRBV3-2,14,.,TRBJ1-1,CASSQGHSNTEAFF,TGTGCCAGCAGCCAGGGACACTCCAACACTGAAGCTTTCTTT
.,TRBV19,14,.,TRBJ2-5,CATSLPRVGETQYF,TGTGCCACAAGCCTCCCCCGGGTCGGAGAGACCCAGTACTTC
.,TRBV7-2,14,.,TRBJ1-2,CASSLSSFLYGYTF,TGTGCCAGCAGCTTAAGTTCCTTTCTCTATGGCTACACCTTC
TRBD1,TRBV28,12,.,TRBJ1-2,CASRNRGLGYTF,TGTGCCAGCAGAAACAGGGGGCTAGGCTACACCTTC
.,TRBV10-3,15,.,TRBJ1-3,CAISETAMWGNTIYF,TGTGCCATCAGTGAAACGGCAATGTGGGGAAACACCATATATTTT
TRBD1,TRBV19,14,few,TRBJ1-1,CASSLQGAYTEAFF,TGTGCCAGTAGTTTACAGGGGGCTTACACTGAAGCTTTCTTT
TRBD1,TRBV5-8,15,.,TRBJ1-5,CASSFSSGGGQPQHF,TGTGCCAGCAGCTTCTCCTCAGGGGGAGGTCAGCCCCAGCATTTT
.,TRBV20-1,15,.,TRBJ1-5,CSASPGGNSNQPQHF,TGCAGTGCTAGTCCCGGGGGGAATAGCAATCAGCCCCAGCATTTT
.,TRBV6-5,15,.,TRBJ2-7,CASSRLGPPDYEQYF,TGTGCCAGCAGCCGCCTGGGGCCTCCGGACTACGAGCAGTACTTC
.,TRBV2,15,.,TRBJ2-4,CASSDGWARKNIQYF,TGTGCCAGCAGTGACGGATGGGCCAGAAAAAACATTCAGTACTTC
.,TRBV6-2/TRBV6-3,16,.,TRBJ2-3,CASSSGLLVTGDTQYF,TGTGCCAGCAGTTCCGGACTTCTTGTAACTGGAGATACGCAGTATTTT
.,TRBV30,17,.,TRBJ1-1,CAWTQTNRDTSLSMAFF,TGTGCCTGGACCCAAACCAACCGGGACACGTCGTTAAGTATGGCTTTCTTT